This T cell receptor (beta chain) is from a study of Graves' ophthalmopathy and Graves' hyperthyroidism. RNA transcripts were the source from which TCR beta CDR3 regions were amplified. RT-PCR in the first round used HTBI primers; a second-round multiplex PCR followed. From the multiplex PCR reads, TCRdb called clonotypes with MiXCR, one entry per CDR3 protein. The table has hundreds of thousands of distinct CDR3 sequences, 20% to 25% seen once; the top ten hold approximately 3.2%. This clonotype was recorded many times. This CDR3 is 13 amino acids long. With 4 bases clipped from V and 6 bases from J, the junction kept 4 bases outside the gene matches. From germline, CDR1 is MNHEY and CDR2 SVGAGI. Hyperthyroidism counted as stable given no ophthalmopathy within 18 months of follow-up. Recruitment covered hyperthyroidism patients aged 18 to 65 whose new diagnosis was of under 2 months' duration. No donor had other autoimmune disease, uncontrolled infection, pregnancy or lactation.

The clonotype comes from a woman between 18 and 29 years old with stable Graves' hyperthyroidism. The chain joins TRBV6-5 to TRBJ2-7, with 9 positions matching TRBD2. The specimen sequenced was peripheral blood. The CDR3 loop is CASSFSGSGEQYF. CDR3 bases: TGTGCCAGCAGTTTTAGCGGGAGCGGCGAGCAGTACTTC.